The TCR beta chain under discussion was sequenced for a study of blood T cell repertoires in COVID-19. Study background: Italy, Spain and the United States were the sources of the convalescent and acute COVID-19 samples. T cells, B-cell-depleted T cells, or PBMCs provided the cDNA or gDNA that served as material.

Using immunoSEQ multiplex PCR, the repertoire was profiled, and TCRdb retains in-frame clones only, with some absent. The sample carries some 230,000 clones, 70% to 85% recorded once. All enrollees were about 18 to 89 years old and from about two dozen US areas. Participant-reported clinical history was the basis for cohort assignment. The CDR3 runs 15 residues. The germline V gene encodes CDR1 SGDLS and CDR2 YYNGEE. V was trimmed by 4 bases and J by 3 bases, leaving 14 bases between them. This clonotype originated in a man aged 40-49 years who had recovered from COVID-19. The gene calls are TRBV9 and TRBJ1-3, with D perhaps matching TRBD1 (6 bases). Sample: PBMCs or T cells enriched from blood (not recorded which). The CDR3 bases are TGTGCCAGCAGCATACAGGGCTACGGTGGAAACACCATATATTTT. It yields the protein CASSIQGYGGNTIYF.